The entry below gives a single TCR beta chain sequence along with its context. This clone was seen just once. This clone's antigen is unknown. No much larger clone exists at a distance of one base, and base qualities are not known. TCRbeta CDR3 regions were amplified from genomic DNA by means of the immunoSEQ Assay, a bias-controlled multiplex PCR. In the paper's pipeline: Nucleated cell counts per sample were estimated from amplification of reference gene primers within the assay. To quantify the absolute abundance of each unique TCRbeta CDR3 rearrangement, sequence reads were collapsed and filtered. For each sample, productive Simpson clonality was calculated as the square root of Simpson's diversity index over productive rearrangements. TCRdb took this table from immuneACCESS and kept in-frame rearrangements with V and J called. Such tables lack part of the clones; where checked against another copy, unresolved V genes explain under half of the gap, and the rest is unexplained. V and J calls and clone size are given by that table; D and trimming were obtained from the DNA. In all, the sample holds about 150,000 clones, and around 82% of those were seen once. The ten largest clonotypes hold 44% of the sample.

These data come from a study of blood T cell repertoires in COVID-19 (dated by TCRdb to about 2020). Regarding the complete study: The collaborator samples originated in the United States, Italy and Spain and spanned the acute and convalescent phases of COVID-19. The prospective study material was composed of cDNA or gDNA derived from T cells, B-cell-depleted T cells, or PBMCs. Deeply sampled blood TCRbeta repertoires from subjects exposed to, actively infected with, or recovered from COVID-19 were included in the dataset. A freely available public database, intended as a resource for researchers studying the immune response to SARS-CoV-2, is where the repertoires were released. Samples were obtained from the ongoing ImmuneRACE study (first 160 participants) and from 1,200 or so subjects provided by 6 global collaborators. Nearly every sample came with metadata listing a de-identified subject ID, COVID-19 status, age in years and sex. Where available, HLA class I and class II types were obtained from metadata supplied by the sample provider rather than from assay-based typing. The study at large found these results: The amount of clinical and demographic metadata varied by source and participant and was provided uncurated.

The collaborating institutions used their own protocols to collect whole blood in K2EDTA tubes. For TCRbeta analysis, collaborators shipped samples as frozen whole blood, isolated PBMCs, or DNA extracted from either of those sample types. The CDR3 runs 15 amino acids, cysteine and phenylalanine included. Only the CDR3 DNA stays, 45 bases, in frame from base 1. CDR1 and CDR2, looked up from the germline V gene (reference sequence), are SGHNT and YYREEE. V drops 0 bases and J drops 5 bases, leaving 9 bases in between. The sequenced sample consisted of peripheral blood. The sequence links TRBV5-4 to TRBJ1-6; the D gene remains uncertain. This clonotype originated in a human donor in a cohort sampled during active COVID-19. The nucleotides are TGTGCCAGCAGCTTGGGGTCCACACATAATTCACCCCTCCACTTT. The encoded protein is CASSLGSTHNSPLHF.